The 25 T cell receptor beta chains in this list originate from one sample, sequenced in a study of regulatory T cells in long-lasting Graves disease. Libraries of TCR beta came from iRepertoire HTBI primers plus Arm-PCR of CDR3 regions. Using its own MiXCR run on the multiplex PCR reads, TCRdb lists one record per CDR3 protein. The data contain about 310,000 distinct CDR3 sequences, around 21% of them seen just once; the ten biggest clones take up roughly three fifths. Stated time point: persistent/refractory GD, antithyroid drugs over 5 years with positive TRAb. Extracted RNA from PBMCs served as the source of the TCR library. Here the sequenced sample was peripheral blood mononuclear cells (PBMCs), taken when the disease was refractory, from a patient treated with antithyroid drugs. These receptors came from a female donor with Graves disease.

The chain recombines TRBV3-1 with TRBJ1-5, with D possibly TRBD1 on 6 matching bases. CDR3 length equals 14 residues. Germline V gene lookup returns CDR1 LGHDT and CDR2 YNNKEL (reference sequence). V was shortened by 3 bases and J by 5 bases, with 11 bases between the two germline ends. The CDR3 DNA reads TGTGCCAGCAGCCAGGGGGCCTTCGATCAGCCCCAGCATTTT. Encoded protein: CASSQGAFDQPQHF.

This clonotype was recorded a few times. The gene calls are TRBV19 and TRBJ1-5, with TRBD1 identical over 7 bases. Unmatched junction bases numbered 7, after V lost 6 bases and J lost 5 bases. Germline CDR1 is LNHDA and CDR2 is SQIVND (reference sequence). The length of the CDR3 is 14 residues. DNA for the CDR3: TGTGCCAGTAGCCTGACAGGGCTGGATCAGCCCCAGCATTTT. Its translation is CASSLTGLDQPQHF.

The chain links TRBV13 to TRBJ1-1; possibly TRBD1 for D (5 bases). Germline V lookup: CDR1 PRHDT, CDR2 FYEKMQ (reference sequence). This CDR3 spans 13 amino acids. Trimming removed 11 bases from V and 5 bases from J, with 18 bases in between. The CDR3, as DNA: TGTGCCGGCCACCGGGCCGGGGGAACTGAAGCTTTCTTT. Residues: CAGHRAGGTEAFF.

This chain connects TRBV6-5 to TRBJ2-7; TRBD2 might be the D (6 bases). The V end was cut by 2 bases, the J end by 2 bases, with 19 bases between. This CDR3 is 17 amino acids long. Per germline, CDR1 MNHEY and CDR2 SVGAGI. The CDR3 sequence is CASSYPPSGRPPYEQYF. The CDR3 bases are TGTGCCAGCAGTTACCCCCCCAGCGGGCGACCGCCCTACGAGCAGTACTTC.

In its sample, this clonotype was seen many times. This chain connects TRBV12-3 or TRBV12-4 to TRBJ1-1, with TRBD1 as a possible D gene (5 bases). The V gene lost 3 bases and the J gene lost 1 base, with 6 bases spanning the gap. This CDR3 is 13 amino acids long. CDR3 DNA sequence: TGTGCCAGCAGTTTTCAGGGGAACACTGAAGCTTTCTTT. Amino acids: CASSFQGNTEAFF.

The chain recombines TRBV29-1 with TRBJ1-2, with 7 bases identical to TRBD1. Trimming at V came to 6 bases and at J to 1 base, leaving 5 bases not matched to a gene. Germline loops: CDR1 SQVTM, CDR2 ANQGSEA. The CDR3 consists of 13 residues. The CDR3 spells CSVLAGGNYGYTF. CDR3 nucleotide sequence: TGCAGCGTGCTGGCAGGGGGTAACTATGGCTACACCTTC. Using reference TRBV29-1 and TRBJ1-2 for the parts outside the CDR3, the full variable domain is SAVISQKPSRDICQRGTSLTIQCQVDSQVTMMFWYRQQPGQSLTLIATANQGSEATYESGFVIDKFPISRPNLTFSTLTVSNMSPEDSSIYLCSVLAGGNYGYTFGSGTRLTVV.

V is TRBV6-1 and J is TRBJ1-2; 7 bases are a match to TRBD1. This CDR3 is 20 amino acids long. V dropped 6 bases and J dropped 4; count of bases not matched to a gene: 26. Per the germline V gene, CDR1 is MNHNS and CDR2 is SASEGT. The CDR3 region is CASSPKLRFSDRVISYGYTF. The CDR3 DNA reads as TGTGCCAGCAGCCCCAAGTTACGGTTCAGTGACAGGGTAATATCCTATGGCTACACCTTC.

The table lists this clonotype with a few counts. The V call is TRBV19, the J call TRBJ1-5; TRBD1 matches 9 bases. Unmatched junction bases numbered 13, after V lost 4 bases and J lost 6 bases. The CDR3 runs to 17 residues. From germline, CDR1 is LNHDA and CDR2 SQIVND (reference sequence). CDR3 protein: CASSTWTGDGRGQPQHF. CDR3 DNA sequence: TGTGCCAGTAGTACTTGGACAGGGGACGGTCGCGGTCAGCCCCAGCATTTT.

There are many counts of this clonotype. The V gene is TRBV13, the J gene TRBJ2-7; 7 bases fit TRBD1. From germline, CDR1 is PRHDT and CDR2 FYEKMQ (reference sequence). The J segment lost 6 bases and the V segment lost 5 bases, leaving 10 bases of the junction unmatched. CDR3 length: 14 residues. The CDR3 here is CASSPTGPGGEQYF. For the CDR3, the DNA is TGTGCCAGCAGCCCAACAGGCCCAGGGGGCGAGCAGTACTTC.

In its sample, this clonotype was seen a few times. This rearrangement joins TRBV29-1 to TRBJ2-5; 9 bases are a match to TRBD1. Trimming took 4 bases from V and 5 from J; bases not matched to a gene: 11. The CDR3 has 15 residues. From germline, CDR1 is SQVTM and CDR2 ANQGSEA. CDR3 loop: CSVVGPQGALETQYF. In DNA, the CDR3 is TGCAGCGTTGTCGGCCCACAGGGGGCATTGGAGACCCAGTACTTC.

J is TRBJ2-6 and V is TRBV5-1; D ambiguous. V dropped 3 bases and J dropped 0 bases, with 13 bases sitting between them. Germline CDR1 reads SGHRS; CDR2 reads YFSETQ. The CDR3 totals 17 residues. Here the CDR3 DNA reads TGCGCCAGCAGCTCAAGCCCTGGCGGCTCTGGGGCCAACGTCCTGACTTTC. Its protein is CASSSSPGGSGANVLTF.

In its sample, this clonotype was seen a few times. The rearrangement uses TRBV7-9 and TRBJ2-5; a possible D gene is TRBD2 (5 bases). Germline V gene data show CDR1 as SEHNR and CDR2 as FQNEAQ (reference sequence). The CDR3 has 12 residues. The V and J ends lost 8 bases and 1 base respectively, with 8 bases between them. The CDR3 protein is CASEGPQETQYF. The CDR3 nucleotides are TGTGCCAGCGAGGGCCCCCAAGAGACCCAGTACTTC.

The sample holds a few counts of this clonotype. The chain employs TRBV24-1 and TRBJ2-1, with 8 bases lining up with TRBD2. V was pared by 2 bases and J by 9 bases, with 8 bases of the junction left unmatched. Looked up from germline, CDR1 is KGHDR and CDR2 is SFDVKD. The CDR3 is made up of 15 amino acids. For the CDR3, the DNA is TGTGCCACCAGTGATTGGGGGCGGGGGGTAGGTGAGCAGTTCTTC. It codes for CATSDWGRGVGEQFF.

The gene calls are TRBV19 and TRBJ1-1, with D unclear. V was cut by 4 bases and J by 5 bases, with 14 bases left in between. CDR1 and CDR2 from the germline V gene are LNHDA and SQIVND (reference sequence). The CDR3 has 14 amino acids. CDR3 protein: CASSKQPEETEAFF. The DNA of the CDR3 is TGTGCCAGTAGTAAACAGCCCGAGGAGACTGAAGCTTTCTTT.

In its sample, this clonotype was seen many times. The gene calls are TRBV2 and TRBJ2-7; 10 bases are a match to TRBD2. CDR3 length: 14 amino acids. Germline values: CDR1 SNHLY, CDR2 FYNNEI. The trim removed 9 bases at V and 4 bases at J, leaving 9 bases unmatched. In nucleotides, the CDR3 is TGTGCCAGAGGTTCTAGCGGGAGATTGTACGAGCAGTACTTC. Translation gives CARGSSGRLYEQYF.

This clonotype was found a few times. This rearrangement joins TRBV20-1 to TRBJ2-1; 9 positions match TRBD2. The CDR3 is 14 amino acids. Germline V CDR1 and CDR2: DFQATT, SNEGSKA (reference sequence). J gave up 0 bases and V 4 bases, and 1 base lay outside the gene matches. The CDR3 DNA reads as TGCAGTGCTATTAGCGGGAGCTCCTACAATGAGCAGTTCTTC. This gives the protein CSAISGSSYNEQFF.

The chain employs TRBV29-1 and TRBJ1-3, with 10 bases identical to TRBD1. The V and J ends lost 3 bases and 0 bases, in that order; junction bases with no gene match: 5. The length of the CDR3 is 16 residues. Germline V gene sequence: CDR1 SQVTM, CDR2 ANQGSEA. The CDR3 spells CSVEDRGTFSGNTIYF. The CDR3 DNA reads TGCAGCGTTGAGGACAGGGGGACATTCTCTGGAAACACCATATATTTT.

This clonotype was counted many times. This chain connects TRBV7-2 to TRBJ1-5, with 8 bases matching TRBD1. Trimming cost V 3 bases and J 6 bases; bases outside gene matches: 1. Per the germline V gene, CDR1 is SGHTA and CDR2 is FQGNSA. The length of the CDR3 is 13 residues. The CDR3 loop is CASSLTGVQPQHF. CDR3 DNA sequence: TGTGCCAGCAGCTTGACAGGGGTTCAGCCCCAGCATTTT.

This clonotype was detected ten times or more. The chain recombines TRBV28 with TRBJ1-2; no definite D call. V was shortened by 10 bases and J by 0 bases, with 9 bases between the two germline ends. This CDR3 comprises 12 residues. The germline V gene has CDR1 MDHEN and CDR2 SYDVKM. DNA of the CDR3: TGTGCCATCACGGGAGCTAACTATGGCTACACCTTC. Translated: CAITGANYGYTF.

This clonotype was observed many times. The rearrangement uses TRBV11-2 and TRBJ1-6, with TRBD1 as a possible D gene (6 bases). Germline CDR1 reads SGHAT; CDR2 reads FQNNGV. Deletions cut 3 bases from V and 5 bases from J, with 8 bases between. CDR3 length equals 14 residues. CDR3 DNA: TGTGCCAGCAGCTTCTCAGGGGATAATTCACCCCTCCACTTT. Residues: CASSFSGDNSPLHF.

This clonotype occurred a few times. The chain employs TRBV7-2 and TRBJ1-1; weak D call: TRBD1 (5 bases). The V end lost 1 base, the J end lost 0 bases, and 9 bases lay between the germline ends. CDR1 and CDR2 from the germline V gene are SGHTA and FQGNSA. The CDR3 is 15 amino acids. The DNA for the CDR3 is TGTGCCAGCAGCTTAGAGGGGCAGATGAACACTGAAGCTTTCTTT. It specifies CASSLEGQMNTEAFF.

This clonotype occurred a few times. The rearrangement uses TRBV6-5 and TRBJ2-7; D not resolved. Germline-derived CDR1 and CDR2 are MNHEY and SVGAGI. The CDR3 contains 11 residues. V was clipped by 0 bases and J by 7 bases, with 4 bases between them. The CDR3 DNA reads as TGTGCCAGCAGTTACTCGGTAGAGCAGTACTTC. Its protein is CASSYSVEQYF.

This clonotype was detected a few times. The chain combines TRBV25-1 with TRBJ2-7, with a weak D call TRBD2 (6 bases). Germline V gene data show CDR1 as MGHDK and CDR2 as SYGVNS. Trimming pared 4 bases from V and 0 bases from J, leaving 10 bases between. The CDR3 runs to 14 residues. Here the CDR3 reads CASSGEEDSYEQYF. CDR3 nucleotide sequence: TGTGCCAGCAGTGGGGAGGAGGACTCCTACGAGCAGTACTTC.

This chain connects TRBV6-1 to TRBJ1-4, with 9 bases that match TRBD1. Per germline, CDR1 MNHNS and CDR2 SASEGT. This CDR3 region has 16 residues. V dropped 6 bases and J dropped 7; count of bases not matched to a gene: 12. CDR3 in amino acids: CASSPQYGTGSEKLFF. CDR3 sequence (DNA): TGTGCCAGCAGCCCCCAATACGGGACAGGGAGTGAAAAACTGTTTTTT.

This chain joins TRBV18 and TRBJ2-1; 12 bases are shared with TRBD2. Germline trimming cut 4 bases from V and 5 bases from J; bases unmatched to any gene: 9. This CDR3 has 17 residues. Germline CDR1 is KGHSH and CDR2 is LQKENI. The CDR3 here is CASSRTASGRVNNEQFF. CDR3 in DNA: TGTGCCAGCTCACGAACCGCTAGCGGGAGGGTAAACAATGAGCAGTTCTTC.